The 9 T cell receptor beta chains below all came from one sample that was sequenced in a study of blood T cell repertoires in COVID-19. Some clones are missing from TCRdb's copy, which holds only in-frame ones; the method was immunoSEQ multiplex PCR. The sample has 200,000 to 300,000 clones; roughly nine tenths are singletons. The sequenced sample was PBMCs or T cells enriched from blood (not recorded which). Source of these receptors: a woman younger than 30 who had recovered from COVID-19.

V is TRBV24-1 and J is TRBJ2-5; TRBD2 aligns across 11 bases. This CDR3 comprises 16 residues. In germline, CDR1 is KGHDR, CDR2 SFDVKD. Trimming removed 3 bases from V and 5 bases from J; junction bases left unmatched: 7. CDR3 sequence reads: CATSDVLAGERETQYF. The CDR3 DNA reads TGTGCCACCAGTGATGTACTAGCGGGGGAACGGGAGACCCAGTACTTC.

This chain connects TRBV5-4 to TRBJ2-5, with 13 bases identical to TRBD2. V was clipped by 4 bases and J by 1 base; unmatched bases: 4. Germline assignment: CDR1 SGHNT and CDR2 YYREEE (reference sequence). This CDR3 region has 16 residues. The CDR3 sequence: CASSQGLAGVQETQYF. The DNA for the CDR3 is TGTGCCAGCAGCCAAGGACTAGCGGGGGTCCAAGAGACCCAGTACTTC.

The chain carries TRBV5-1 and TRBJ1-4, with D uncertain. The V and J ends lost 2 bases and 0 bases respectively, with 5 bases between them. Germline-derived CDR1 and CDR2 are SGHRS and YFSETQ. The CDR3 contains 14 residues. The CDR3 loop reads CASSLQPTNEKLFF. CDR3 nucleotide sequence: TGCGCCAGCAGCTTACAGCCAACTAATGAAAAACTGTTTTTT. Full variable domain (missing parts from reference TRBV5-1 and TRBJ1-4): KAGVTQTPRYLIKTRGQQVTLSCSPISGHRSVSWYQQTPGQGLQFLFEYFSETQRNKGNFPGRFSGRQFSNSRSEMNVSTLELGDSALYLCASSLQPTNEKLFFGSGTQLSVL.

This chain links TRBV6-1 with TRBJ2-1; D is perhaps TRBD1 (5 bases). The CDR3 spans 15 residues. V gave up 1 base and J gave up 0 bases, with 7 bases separating them. Germline V gene sequence: CDR1 MNHNS, CDR2 SASEGT. The CDR3: CASSEGGSSYNEQFF. The CDR3, as DNA: TGTGCCAGCAGTGAAGGGGGCAGCTCCTACAATGAGCAGTTCTTC.

The rearrangement uses TRBV28 and TRBJ2-7; perhaps TRBD2 as D (6 bases). Germline lookup yields CDR1 MDHEN and CDR2 SYDVKM. V was cut by 5 bases and J by 3 bases, with 14 bases left in between. The CDR3 runs to 14 residues. CDR3 protein: CASSTGLQLYEQYF. The CDR3 DNA reads TGTGCCAGCAGTACGGGACTCCAACTCTACGAGCAGTACTTC.

This rearrangement joins TRBV6-2 or TRBV6-3 to TRBJ1-5, with 9 bases fitting TRBD1. CDR1 is MNHEY and CDR2 is SVGEGT in the germline V gene. This CDR3 has 17 residues. With V trimmed by 0 bases and J by 2 bases, 5 bases remained unmatched. The CDR3, as DNA: TGTGCCAGCAGTTACTCCTCGGGACAGGGAGGCAATCAGCCCCAGCATTTT. Translation: CASSYSSGQGGNQPQHF.

This chain joins TRBV27 and TRBJ2-7; 8 bases line up with TRBD1. Per germline, CDR1 MNHEY and CDR2 SMNVEV (reference sequence). CDR3 size: 14 residues. V shed 4 bases and J 5 bases; nucleotides not matched to a gene: 7. CDR3 amino acids: CASSSAGGLNEQYF. CDR3 coding DNA: TGTGCCAGCAGTTCCGCAGGGGGCCTGAACGAGCAGTACTTC.

This clone was observed once. The CDR3 is CASSFSPGQANTGELFF. CDR3 sequence (DNA): TGTGCCAGCAGTTTCAGCCCGGGACAGGCTAACACCGGGGAGCTGTTTTTT. The chain combines TRBV2 with TRBJ2-2, with 8 bases aligning to TRBD1. CDR1 is SNHLY, CDR2 FYNNEI, per germline. The CDR3 extends over 17 amino acids. V lost 5 bases and J lost 2; bases outside the gene matches: 10.

J is TRBJ1-1 and V is TRBV28; D remains ambiguous. The V end was cut by 3 bases, the J end by 8 bases, with 25 bases between. The CDR3 loop spans 17 amino acids. Looked up from germline, CDR1 is MDHEN and CDR2 is SYDVKM. CDR3: CASSLPTFEGRRPEAFF. The CDR3 DNA reads TGTGCCAGCAGTTTGCCGACCTTCGAGGGCCGGCGCCCCGAAGCTTTCTTT.